Listed here are 7 T cell receptor beta chains from one sample, sequenced in a study of OX40 agonist ivuxolimab in advanced cancers. Sequenced by immunoSEQ multiplex PCR; TCRdb stores in-frame clones only, minus some. The data show over 80,000 clones, approximately 89% seen once. This material consisted of CD4+ or CD8+ T cells sorted from blood, taken in a trial of the OX40 agonist ivuxolimab. These receptors originate from an adult with an advanced solid tumor such as melanoma, head and neck, liver or kidney cancer.

A single count supports this clone. This chain joins TRBV6-6 and TRBJ1-1; TRBD1 might be the D (5 bases). Germline loops: CDR1 MNHNY, CDR2 SVGAGI (reference sequence). The CDR3 has 12 amino acids. The V and J ends lost 5 bases and 7 bases respectively, with 11 bases between them. Here the CDR3 reads CASSPPDSEAFF. In nucleotides, the CDR3 is TGTGCCAGCAGTCCCCCCGACAGTGAAGCTTTCTTT.

This chain links TRBV10-1 with TRBJ2-2; D unresolved. From germline, CDR1 is WNHNN and CDR2 SYGVQD (reference sequence). The CDR3 is 14 amino acids. V lost 6 bases and J 4 bases, leaving 12 bases between the germline ends. CDR3 sequence: CASRARERTGELFF. Written as DNA, the CDR3 is TGCGCCAGCAGGGCGAGAGAGCGCACCGGGGAGCTGTTTTTT.

The rearrangement joins TRBV15 to TRBJ2-1, with D possibly being TRBD1 (5 bases). The V gene's germline CDR1 is LNHNV and CDR2 YYDKDF (reference sequence). The CDR3 consists of 14 residues. V lost 1 base and J lost 3, with 7 bases in between. This CDR3 reads CATSRVDSYNEQFF. Here the CDR3 DNA reads TGTGCCACCAGCAGAGTTGACAGCTACAATGAGCAGTTCTTC.

The gene calls are TRBV9 and TRBJ2-1, with 10 bases fitting TRBD2. The ends lost 6 bases at V and 4 bases at J; junction bases unmatched: 10. CDR1 and CDR2 from the germline V gene are SGDLS and YYNGEE. This CDR3 has 16 amino acids. The CDR3 DNA follows: TGTGCCAGCACGGGAACTAGCGGGGTGTTTTACAATGAGCAGTTCTTC. The encoded protein is CASTGTSGVFYNEQFF.

This clone has more than one count but fewer than ten. The chain employs TRBV14 and TRBJ1-3, with D uncertain. Germline-derived CDR1 and CDR2 are SGHDN and FVKESK. The CDR3 has 17 amino acids. Trimming pared 4 bases from V and 0 bases from J, leaving 16 bases between. The chain's CDR3 is CASSLATIRVSGNTIYF. CDR3 sequence (DNA): TGTGCCAGCAGCCTAGCGACGATTCGGGTCTCTGGAAACACCATATATTTT.

The chain couples TRBV9 to TRBJ1-1; tentative D call: TRBD1 (5 bases). CDR3 length: 15 amino acids. Per the germline V gene, CDR1 is SGDLS and CDR2 is YYNGEE. V gave up 1 base and J gave up 1 base, with 11 bases separating them. The CDR3 loop is CASSVNPGPNTEAFF. The DNA of the CDR3 is TGTGCCAGCAGCGTAAATCCAGGGCCGAACACTGAAGCTTTCTTT.

The chain joins TRBV27 to TRBJ2-1; D might be TRBD1 (6 bases). This CDR3 is 17 amino acids long. V was clipped by 5 bases and J by 2 bases, with 19 bases between them. Per germline, CDR1 MNHEY and CDR2 SMNVEV (reference sequence). CDR3 sequence reads: CASSRVDRSVAYNEQFF. In DNA form, the CDR3 reads TGTGCCAGCAGTCGAGTAGACAGGTCCGTAGCCTACAATGAGCAGTTCTTC.